These 10 T cell receptor beta chains were all obtained from the same sample, sequenced in a study of T cell responses to AZD1222 COVID-19 vaccine. TCRdb's copy holds only in-frame clones and misses some; the assay was immunoSEQ multiplex PCR. The repertoire holds about 160,000 clones, 80% to 90% seen once, with about 6.9% in the top ten. The sample in question was peripheral blood, obtained on day 0 of AZD1222 vaccination. These receptors were collected from an adult in good health.

The V gene is TRBV19, the J gene TRBJ1-2, with D possibly matching TRBD1 (5 bases). Germline loops: CDR1 LNHDA, CDR2 SQIVND (reference sequence). The CDR3 is 16 amino acids. V was shortened by 5 bases and J by 1 base, with 17 bases between the two germline ends. The CDR3 nucleotides are TGTGCCAGTAGTCGCCAGCCCGGGGGGGTTAACTATGGCTACACCTTC. Residues: CASSRQPGGVNYGYTF.

This chain links TRBV18 with TRBJ2-5; D might be TRBD1 (6 bases). The CDR3 is 14 amino acids. V lost 6 bases and J 4 bases, leaving 15 bases between the germline ends. Germline V lookup: CDR1 KGHSH, CDR2 LQKENI. CDR3 bases: TGTGCCAGCTCGCGGACAGAGGGACGAGAGACCCAGTACTTC. Translated, it gives CASSRTEGRETQYF. Together with reference TRBV18 and TRBJ2-5, the CDR3 gives the full variable domain: NAGVMQNPRHLVRRRGQEARLRCSPMKGHSHVYWYRQLPEEGLKFMVYLQKENIIDESGMPKERFSAEFPKEGPSILRIQQVVRGDSAAYFCASSRTEGRETQYFGPGTRLLVL.

A single count supports this clone. The chain has TRBV7-8 and TRBJ2-5, with 9 nucleotides matching TRBD1. Trimming cost V 5 bases and J 5 bases; bases outside gene matches: 9. Germline V gene lookup returns CDR1 SGHVS and CDR2 FQNEAQ. The CDR3 totals 15 residues. CDR3 coding DNA: TGTGCCAGCAGCACGGGACAGGGTGGTGTGGAGACCCAGTACTTC. Translating it yields CASSTGQGGVETQYF.

The V call is TRBV19, the J call TRBJ2-2; D gene ambiguous. V was trimmed by 4 bases and J by 8 bases, leaving 11 bases between them. CDR1 is LNHDA and CDR2 is SQIVND in the germline V gene (reference sequence). The CDR3 covers 13 residues. The CDR3: CASSNTNMGELFF. The DNA of the CDR3 is TGTGCCAGTAGTAACACTAACATGGGGGAGCTGTTTTTT.

V is TRBV28 and J is TRBJ1-2; D is possibly TRBD1 (6 bases). The CDR3 is made up of 12 amino acids. Germline CDR1 reads MDHEN; CDR2 reads SYDVKM. V dropped 6 bases and J dropped 7 bases, with 12 bases sitting between them. Written as DNA, the CDR3 is TGTGCCAGCAGGCTTGACAGGACTGGCTACACCTTC. Translating gives CASRLDRTGYTF.

The rearrangement uses TRBV3-1 (or the pseudogene TRBV3-2) and TRBJ2-5; D call uncertain. The CDR3 extends over 13 amino acids. Looked up from germline, CDR1 is LGHDT and CDR2 is YNNKEL (reference sequence). V was cut by 4 bases and J by 3 bases, with 9 bases left in between. The CDR3 here is CASSRQTEETQYF. The CDR3 DNA is TGTGCCAGCAGCCGGCAGACGGAAGAGACCCAGTACTTC.

This sequence joins TRBV19 and TRBJ1-4; 10 nucleotides match TRBD1. Germline-derived CDR1 and CDR2 are LNHDA and SQIVND (reference sequence). This CDR3 is built from 18 residues. V was pared by 8 bases and J by 0 bases, with 12 bases of the junction left unmatched. CDR3: CASRDRTGGTSTNEKLFF. The CDR3 region has the DNA TGTGCCAGTCGAGATAGGACAGGGGGAACTTCAACTAATGAAAAACTGTTTTTT.

The chain carries TRBV5-5 and TRBJ2-7; TRBD2 agrees at 12 bases. The junction had 1 base not matched to a gene; V was cut back by 3 bases and J by 3 bases. The CDR3 covers 14 residues. CDR1 and CDR2 (germline): SGHKS, YYEKEE (reference sequence). This CDR3 is CASSWTSGDYEQYF. CDR3 coding DNA: TGTGCCAGCAGCTGGACTAGCGGGGACTACGAGCAGTACTTC.

The chain couples TRBV28 to TRBJ2-3; D ambiguous. The V end was cut by 3 bases, the J end by 0 bases, with 1 base between. Germline V gene lookup returns CDR1 MDHEN and CDR2 SYDVKM. This CDR3 has 12 residues. CDR3 amino acids: CASSFSTDTQYF. The CDR3 nucleotides are TGTGCCAGCAGTTTTAGCACAGATACGCAGTATTTT.

The chain carries TRBV3-1 (or the pseudogene TRBV3-2) and TRBJ1-2; perhaps TRBD1 as D (6 bases). Germline CDR1 reads LGHDT; CDR2 reads YNNKEL (reference sequence). The CDR3 consists of 16 residues. V was shortened by 1 base and J by 1 base, with 13 bases between the two germline ends. The CDR3 here is CASSQGPGDVNYGYTF. DNA of the CDR3: TGTGCCAGCAGCCAAGGACCAGGGGATGTTAACTATGGCTACACCTTC.